The present TCR beta chain was sequenced within a study of regulatory T cells in long-lasting Graves disease. Points from the study as a whole: Persistent cases of Graves' showed reduced TCR diversity relative to newly diagnosed patients. Persistent patients had more shared public clonotypes (around 2,500) than new patients (about 920).

In this sample, this clonotype turned up many times. The antigen is undetermined. This CDR3 is built from 14 residues. Germline V lookup: CDR1 MDHEN, CDR2 SYDVKM. V gave up 7 bases and J gave up 3 bases, with 15 bases separating them. This sample's time point: newly diagnosed GD, antithyroid drugs for less than 3 months. PBMC RNA was the source of the TCR library. In Xi'an, China, an endocrinology department was the source of patients. Combining iRepertoire HTBI primers with Arm-PCR of CDR3 regions, the authors built TCR beta libraries. As handled by the study authors: Segment identification across samples yielded 62 TRBV and fewer than 15 TRBJ segments. From the multiplex PCR reads, TCRdb called clonotypes with MiXCR, one entry per CDR3 protein. TCRdb, not the authors, supplied the V and J calls. The top ten hold 18% of the sample, which has around 400,000 distinct CDR3 sequences, about 10% seen once.

These sequences were also reported in another study, on T cells in Graves' hyperthyroidism and ophthalmopathy.

Sequences were derived from peripheral blood mononuclear cells (PBMCs), sampled at new diagnosis, from a patient treated with antithyroid drugs. This sequence originates from a woman younger than 35 with Graves disease. The chain links TRBV28 to TRBJ1-2, with TRBD1 as a possible D gene (5 bases). CDR3 DNA sequence: TGTGCCAGCACTCCCGGGGGGAAACACTATGGCTACACCTTC. Protein sequence: CASTPGGKHYGYTF.